What follows are 9 T cell receptor beta chains derived from one specimen sequenced in a study of OX40 agonist ivuxolimab in advanced cancers. TCRdb's table, derived via immunoSEQ multiplex PCR, lists solely in-frame clones and lacks some. The sample shows roughly 99,000 clones, approximately 90% of them seen only once. This sample comprised CD4+ or CD8+ T cells sorted from blood, obtained in a trial of the OX40 agonist ivuxolimab. The receptors were gathered from an adult with an advanced solid tumor such as melanoma, head and neck, liver or kidney cancer.

J is TRBJ2-5 and V is TRBV28, with D tentatively TRBD1 or TRBD2 (5 bases each). Germline CDR1 is MDHEN and CDR2 is SYDVKM. V was shortened by 4 bases and J by 5 bases, with 17 bases between the two germline ends. This CDR3 is built from 15 residues. The chain's CDR3 is CASSSGGVPWETQYF. The CDR3 DNA reads TGTGCCAGCAGTTCTGGGGGAGTTCCTTGGGAGACCCAGTACTTC. Full variable domain (outside the CDR3, taken from reference TRBV28 and TRBJ2-5): DVKVTQSSRYLVKRTGEKVFLECVQDMDHENMFWYRQDPGLGLRLIYFSYDVKMKEKGDIPEGYSVSREKKERFSLILESASTNQTSMYLCASSSGGVPWETQYFGPGTRLLVL.

This rearrangement joins TRBV7-3 to TRBJ2-1, with a possible D match to TRBD2 (6 bases). CDR1 SGHTA and CDR2 FQGTGA come from the germline V gene. This CDR3 is built from 11 residues. V shed 3 bases and J shed 9 bases, with 6 bases lying between them. CDR3 protein: CASSFGGEQFF. The CDR3 coding sequence is TGTGCCAGCAGCTTCGGGGGTGAGCAGTTCTTC.

The V gene is TRBV9, the J gene TRBJ2-6; either TRBD1 or TRBD2 may supply D (5 bases each). Germline V gene data show CDR1 as SGDLS and CDR2 as YYNGEE. Trimming took 0 bases from V and 4 from J, leaving 17 bases between them. The CDR3 has 18 amino acids. The CDR3 is CASSVGGWAGTGANVLTF. CDR3 DNA: TGTGCCAGCAGCGTAGGGGGCTGGGCAGGGACCGGGGCCAACGTCCTGACTTTC.

V usage is TRBV18 and J usage is TRBJ2-7; no reliable D call. Germline-derived CDR1 and CDR2 are KGHSH and LQKENI. Trimming shortened V by 2 bases and J by 6 bases, and 11 bases separated the two germline ends. The CDR3 is 13 residues long. CDR3 sequence reads: CASSPDGPGEQYF. CDR3 coding DNA: TGTGCCAGCTCACCAGATGGTCCGGGCGAGCAGTACTTC.

The rearrangement joins TRBV2 to TRBJ1-6; D call uncertain. The CDR3 is made up of 12 amino acids. With 6 bases removed from V and 12 bases from J, the gap between germline ends came to 12 bases. Germline V gives CDR1 SNHLY, CDR2 FYNNEI. The CDR3 sequence is CASSLWPEPLHF. CDR3 coding DNA: TGTGCCAGCAGCTTGTGGCCGGAACCCCTCCACTTT.

The chain combines TRBV12-5 with TRBJ2-1; 8 bases align to TRBD1. Losses at the gene ends were 2 bases for V and 8 bases for J; bases not matched to a gene: 8. The CDR3 contains 15 residues. The germline V gene has CDR1 LGHNT and CDR2 FRNRAP. This CDR3 is CASGLTGTGAYEQFF. Written as DNA, the CDR3 is TGTGCTAGTGGTTTGACCGGGACAGGCGCCTATGAGCAGTTCTTC.

This sequence joins TRBV7-9 and TRBJ2-1, with D possibly being TRBD1 or TRBD2 (6 bases each). Germline V gives CDR1 SEHNR, CDR2 FQNEAQ (reference sequence). The CDR3 is 17 residues long. Between the trimmed V and J ends, which lost 2 bases and 7 bases, there was a span of 21 bases. CDR3 DNA: TGTGCCAGCAGCTTACCTCGGGGGCACCCCTTGGGTAATGAGCAGTTCTTC. It encodes CASSLPRGHPLGNEQFF. Full variable domain (missing parts from reference TRBV7-9 and TRBJ2-1): DTGVSQNPRHKITKRGQNVTFRCDPISEHNRLYWYRQTLGQGPEFLTYFQNEAQLEKSRLLSDRFSAERPKGSFSTLEIQRTEQGDSAMYLCASSLPRGHPLGNEQFFGPGTRLTVL.

CDR3 DNA sequence: TGTGCCAGCAGTTCGCTCCCTTCGACAGGTTCGAGGCCTGAAGCTTTCTTT. The encoded protein is CASSSLPSTGSRPEAFF. The chain recombines TRBV28 with TRBJ1-1; D might be TRBD1 (6 bases). Germline values: CDR1 MDHEN, CDR2 SYDVKM. V was cut by 4 bases and J by 6 bases, with 24 bases left in between. The CDR3 has 17 amino acids.

The chain has TRBV9 and TRBJ2-7; TRBD2 agrees at 7 bases. V shed 0 bases and J 4 bases; nucleotides not matched to a gene: 10. Per the germline V gene, CDR1 is SGDLS and CDR2 is YYNGEE. CDR3 length equals 16 residues. The DNA for the CDR3 is TGTGCCAGCAGCGTAGCTGACGGGAGGCCTAGGTACGAGCAGTACTTC. It yields the protein CASSVADGRPRYEQYF. The full variable domain, its missing parts supplied by reference TRBV9 and TRBJ2-7, is DSGVTQTPKHLITATGQRVTLRCSPRSGDLSVYWYQQSLDQGLQFLIQYYNGEERAKGNILERFSAQQFPDLHSELNLSSLELGDSALYFCASSVADGRPRYEQYFGPGTRLTVT.